Sequencing of this T cell receptor (beta chain) was carried out in a study of cytomegalovirus exposure and HLA in healthy donors. Findings and limits, study-wide: For presence/absence analyses, sequencing depth was assumed to be roughly uniform across donors. Per a later analysis, roughly 17,000 TCR beta sequences showed association with HLA alleles at 0.05 false discovery rate.

Trimming took 3 bases from V and 6 from J; bases not matched to a gene: 1. The CDR3 has 14 residues. The germline V gene encodes CDR1 SEHNR and CDR2 FQNEAQ (reference sequence). 13 Jbeta primers and 60 Vbeta primers were used for the PCR. Profiling relied on immunoSEQ multiplex PCR, and the TCRdb table lists in-frame clones only, not all of them. The sample carries 200,000 to 250,000 clones, about 85% recorded once. About this clone itself: Its target is not known.

The sequenced sample consisted of PBMCs. The sequence came from a human donor in good health. The rearrangement links TRBV7-9 to TRBJ2-1, with 11 positions matching TRBD2. The CDR3 sequence is CASSFGTSGNEQFF. The CDR3 DNA is TGTGCCAGCAGCTTCGGGACTAGCGGCAATGAGCAGTTCTTC. Supplemented by reference TRBV7-9 and TRBJ2-1, the full variable domain reads DTGVSQNPRHKITKRGQNVTFRCDPISEHNRLYWYRQTLGQGPEFLTYFQNEAQLEKSRLLSDRFSAERPKGSFSTLEIQRTEQGDSAMYLCASSFGTSGNEQFFGPGTRLTVL.